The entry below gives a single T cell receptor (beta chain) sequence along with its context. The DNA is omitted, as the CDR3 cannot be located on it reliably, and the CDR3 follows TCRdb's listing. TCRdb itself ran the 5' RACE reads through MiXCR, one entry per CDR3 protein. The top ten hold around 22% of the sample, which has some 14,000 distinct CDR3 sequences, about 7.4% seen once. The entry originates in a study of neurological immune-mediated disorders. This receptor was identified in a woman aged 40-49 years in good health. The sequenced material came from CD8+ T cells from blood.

The CDR3 reads CAWSAPPGEPGSCFF. The V and J genes are TRBV30 and TRBJ2-2; the table's D call TRBD1 went unverified against the DNA. The CDR3 adds up to 15 amino acids, both ends counted. In germline, CDR1 is GTSNPN, CDR2 SVGIG (reference sequence).